This TCR beta chain was documented in a study of response to subunit inactivated influenza vaccine (dated by TCRdb to 2016 to 2019). For the wider study: The study used deep quantitative T cell receptor repertoire profiling to track responses to a trivalent subunit inactivated influenza vaccine.

This clonotype was seen more than once but under ten times. Its antigen remains undetermined. Base qualities are not provided; no much larger clone lies one nucleotide away. Library construction relied on RT-PCR. Sequencing took place on an Illumina HiSeq 2500. TCRdb reprocessed the public reads (quality trimming at Q25 with fastp, clone calling with MiXCR) and kept in-frame beta chains. Each CDR3 protein appears once, grouped with its most common genes and DNA. The sample yields roughly 620,000 distinct CDR3 sequences; approximately 10% were counted once. Clones ranked in the top ten supply approximately 10% of the sample. What the authors observed across the whole study: It was suggested by the authors that each seasonal influenza vaccination may recruit only a limited number of new T cells.

For CDR1 and CDR2, the germline V gene lists SGHTA and FQGNSA. The cysteine opens and the phenylalanine closes a CDR3 of 16 amino acids. Only the CDR3 part of the read is kept: 48 bases, read in frame from the first base. V is clipped by 5 bases and J by 6 bases, and the sequence between their germline boundaries is 19 bases long. A further study also used this sample, focusing on T cells expressing NK-cell markers. In that second paper, the authors write: TCR beta cDNA libraries were made by 5'RACE template switching that added a universal primer site and unique molecular identifiers. In sorted CD3+CD56+NKG2C+, CD3+CD56+NKG2C- and CD3+CD56-NKG2C+ T-cell subsets from eight or nine donors, TCR beta-chain repertoires were profiled. Of the eight sequenced donors, seven were found to be HCMV-seropositive and one was found to be HCMV-seronegative. In several experiments an anti-gammadeltaTCR antibody was added to restrict sorting to alphabetaTCR-expressing T cells. In six donors, the dominant CD3+CD56+NKG2C+ clonotypes were among the top 10 CD8+ clonotypes and accounted for about 1.0-7.5% of CD8+ T cells. Those dominant clonotypes were again the most abundant among CD3+CD56-NKG2C+ cells in a handful of donors, at about 28.3-60.1%. Whether the expanded NKG2C-expressing T cell clones were specific for HCMV antigens was left unclear. Randomly selected healthy volunteers, three men and five women, were used as the eight sequenced donors. To determine HCMV serostatus, a commercial ELISA kit was used to detect HCMV-specific IgG in serum. Peripheral blood mononuclear cells were isolated from blood by Ficoll density gradient centrifugation. Bulk peripheral blood T-cell repertoires were additionally sequenced from unsorted PBMC for six donors. Synthesis of cDNA was primed from the TCR beta constant segment and was followed by two consecutive PCR amplification steps. Libraries were sequenced as 2 x 150 bp reads on Illumina HiSeq 2000/2500, MiSeq or NextSeq. Reads were demultiplexed and grouped by UMI with MIGEC, and clonotypes were assembled and quantified with MiTCR. Only TCR cDNA sequences supported by at least two reads were kept to exclude erroneous sequences. Downstream repertoire analysis used the tcR package, and clonotypes were matched across fractions by CDR3 nucleotide sequence plus V segment. VDJmatch was used to annotate antigen specificity against VDJdb, with one amino acid substitution allowed in CDR3.

This receptor chain uses TRBV7-2 and TRBJ1-4, and TRBD1 may be the D gene, going by 6 matching bases. This clonotype was obtained from a man aged 50 to 59 who received an inactivated influenza vaccine. Donor details come from another sample of the same person, matched by shared clones. The sample was PBMCs from blood, taken on the day of vaccination. CDR3 loop: CASSPQPGTRDEKLFF. The bases read TGTGCCAGCAGCCCCCAACCGGGGACAAGGGATGAAAAACTGTTTTTT.